This record looks at one T cell receptor beta chain sequence and its context. Sample-barcoded 5' priming and a J-beta primer mix drove a second PCR of roughly 7 to 11 cycles. MiXCR, run by TCRdb on the 5' RACE reads, gives a single entry per CDR3 protein. This table holds around 1.7 million distinct CDR3 sequences, 28% found once. This CDR3 region has 10 residues. Trimming removed 10 bases at V and 7 bases at J, with 8 bases between. Looked up from germline, CDR1 is MNHNS and CDR2 is SASEGT. This entry comes from a study of blood T cells in healthy people across ages. This TCR was sampled from a woman aged 30 to 39 in good health. Specimen: blood. V usage is TRBV6-1 and J usage is TRBJ2-1; D gene ambiguous. CDR3: CAIGANEQFF. The DNA of the CDR3 is TGTGCCATCGGAGCTAATGAGCAGTTCTTC.